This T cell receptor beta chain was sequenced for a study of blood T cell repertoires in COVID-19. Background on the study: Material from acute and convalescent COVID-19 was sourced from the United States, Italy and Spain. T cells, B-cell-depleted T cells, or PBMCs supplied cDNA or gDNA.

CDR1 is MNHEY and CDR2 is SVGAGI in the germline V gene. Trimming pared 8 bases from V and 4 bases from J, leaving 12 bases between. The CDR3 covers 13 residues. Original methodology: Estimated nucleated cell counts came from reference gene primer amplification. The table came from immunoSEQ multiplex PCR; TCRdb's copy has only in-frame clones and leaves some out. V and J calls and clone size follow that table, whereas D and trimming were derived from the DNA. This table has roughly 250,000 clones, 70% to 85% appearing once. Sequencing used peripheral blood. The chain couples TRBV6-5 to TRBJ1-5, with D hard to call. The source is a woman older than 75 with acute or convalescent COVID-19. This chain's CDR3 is CASSTRTNQPQHF. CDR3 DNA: TGTGCCAGCTCAACAAGAACAAATCAGCCCCAGCATTTT.